The rows below give T cell receptor beta chains drawn from one sample of a study of response to subunit inactivated influenza vaccine. TCRdb processed the RT-PCR reads anew with MiXCR; each CDR3 protein has one entry. The sample has about 700,000 distinct CDR3 sequences; 15% to 18% are singletons. The sample consisted of PBMCs from blood, taken 11 to 12 days after vaccination. These receptors all stem from a man between 45 and 60 years old who received an inactivated influenza vaccine. CDR3s include the opening cysteine and the closing phenylalanine or tryptophan. The order of the fields is V gene, J gene, clone size, D gene, CDR3 protein, CDR3 DNA. A D gene is named only where the DNA matches it firmly. Size tells how often a clone was seen (once, few, many) or the class of an expanded clone, and some rows leave it out.

>TRBV20-1|TRBJ2-7|few|TRBD1
CRIDRGYEQYF
TGCAGGATTGACAGGGGCTACGAGCAGTACTTC
>TRBV6-5|TRBJ2-3|-|TRBD1
CASSYTRTGNHTQYF
TGTGCCAGCAGTTACACCAGGACAGGGAATCATACGCAGTATTTT
>TRBV19|TRBJ2-1|-|TRBD2
CASSRGRAAYNEQFF
TGTGCCAGTAGTCGGGGGAGGGCCGCCTACAATGAGCAGTTCTTC
>TRBV19|TRBJ2-2|-|-
CASTNRASSTGELFF
TGTGCCAGTACCAATCGGGCCAGCAGCACCGGGGAGCTGTTTTTT
>TRBV20-1|TRBJ2-7|many|TRBD1
CSAPVGTGGSSEQYF
TGCAGTGCTCCCGTCGGGACAGGGGGCTCCAGCGAGCAGTACTTC
>TRBV20-1|TRBJ1-5|-|-
CSATGQINQPQHF
TGCAGTGCTACAGGTCAGATTAATCAGCCCCAGCATTTT
>TRBV5-1|TRBJ2-7|few|TRBD1
CASSPTGTGVYEQYF
TGCGCCAGCAGCCCAACCGGGACAGGGGTCTACGAGCAGTACTTC
>TRBV5-1|TRBJ2-2|many|-
CASSLRSNTGELFF
TGCGCCAGCAGCTTAAGATCGAACACCGGGGAGCTGTTTTTT
>TRBV2|TRBJ1-5|few|-
CASSEALGAGQPQHF
TGTGCCAGCAGTGAAGCGCTAGGGGCGGGTCAGCCCCAGCATTTT
>TRBV28|TRBJ1-1|-|-
CASSLGGGYLEAFF
TGTGCCAGCAGTTTAGGGGGGGGGTACCTTGAAGCTTTCTTT
>TRBV12-3/TRBV12-4|TRBJ2-1|-|-
CASKNSGRGQFF
TGTGCCAGCAAGAATAGCGGCAGGGGGCAGTTCTTC